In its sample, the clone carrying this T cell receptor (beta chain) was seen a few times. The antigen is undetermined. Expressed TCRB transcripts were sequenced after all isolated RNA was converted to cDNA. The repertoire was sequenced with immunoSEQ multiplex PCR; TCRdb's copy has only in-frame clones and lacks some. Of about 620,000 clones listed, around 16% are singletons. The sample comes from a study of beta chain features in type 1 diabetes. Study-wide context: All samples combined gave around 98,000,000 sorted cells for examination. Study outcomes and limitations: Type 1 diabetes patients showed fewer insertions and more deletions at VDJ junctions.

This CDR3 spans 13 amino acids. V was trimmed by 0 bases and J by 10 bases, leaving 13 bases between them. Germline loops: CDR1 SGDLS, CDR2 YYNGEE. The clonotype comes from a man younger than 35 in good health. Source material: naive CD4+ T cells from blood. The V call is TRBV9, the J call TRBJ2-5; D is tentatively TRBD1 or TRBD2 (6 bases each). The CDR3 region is CASSVGGGGGQYF. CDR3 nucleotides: TGTGCCAGCAGCGTAGGTGGAGGGGGTGGCCAGTACTTC. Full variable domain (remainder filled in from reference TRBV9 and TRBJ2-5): DSGVTQTPKHLITATGQRVTLRCSPRSGDLSVYWYQQSLDQGLQFLIQYYNGEERAKGNILERFSAQQFPDLHSELNLSSLELGDSALYFCASSVGGGGGQYFGPGTRLLVL.